The 26 T cell receptor beta chains below all came from one sample that was sequenced in a study of blood T cells in healthy people across ages. A second roughly 6 to 11 cycle PCR used barcoded and J-beta primers. Using its own MiXCR run on the 5' RACE reads, TCRdb lists one record per CDR3 protein. The sample holds 1 million or so distinct CDR3 sequences, 20% to 25% seen once. This same sample was also taken into another study, of T cells of mothers and their children.

The sample taken for sequencing was blood. These receptors were obtained from a girl aged 2 to 10 in good health.

The V call is TRBV4-1, the J call TRBJ2-7; 12 positions match TRBD2. CDR3 length equals 16 residues. The trim removed 4 bases at V and 7 bases at J, leaving 11 bases unmatched. Germline V gene lookup returns CDR1 MGHRA and CDR2 YSYEKL. CDR3 residues: CASSPSPPSGRAEQYF. The CDR3 coding sequence is TGCGCCAGCAGCCCCAGCCCCCCTAGCGGGAGGGCAGAGCAGTACTTC.

This sequence joins TRBV7-3 and TRBJ2-3; TRBD1 aligns across 9 bases. This CDR3 spans 15 amino acids. Germline V CDR1 and CDR2: SGHTA, FQGTGA. The V and J ends lost 2 bases and 4 bases, in that order; junction bases with no gene match: 4. The CDR3 protein is CASSLGQGIADTQYF. The CDR3 nucleotides read TGTGCCAGCAGCTTAGGACAGGGGATCGCAGATACGCAGTATTTT.

The chain has TRBV29-1 and TRBJ1-2, with D tentatively TRBD1 (5 bases). This CDR3 spans 11 amino acids. V was pared by 6 bases and J by 4 bases, with 9 bases between. Germline assignment: CDR1 SQVTM and CDR2 ANQGSEA. Here the CDR3 DNA reads TGCAGCGTGGGGCCAGCCTATGGCTACACCTTC. This encodes CSVGPAYGYTF.

V and J are TRBV29-1 and TRBJ2-7, with a possible D match to TRBD2 (5 bases). This CDR3 contains 13 residues. Germline values: CDR1 SQVTM, CDR2 ANQGSEA. Trimming left V 4 bases short and J 2 bases short, with 12 bases between. The CDR3 protein is CSVAEGTTYEQYF. Written as DNA, the CDR3 is TGCAGCGTTGCAGAGGGCACCACCTACGAGCAGTACTTC.

In this sample, this clonotype turned up a few times. The chain has TRBV7-2 and TRBJ2-7, with a tentative D call TRBD1 (6 bases). With 0 bases removed from V and 2 bases from J, the gap between germline ends came to 11 bases. Per germline, CDR1 SGHTA and CDR2 FQGNSA. This CDR3 contains 15 residues. As DNA, the CDR3 is TGTGCCAGCAGCTTAGCGGGGACAAGTACCTACGAGCAGTACTTC. It specifies CASSLAGTSTYEQYF.

This clonotype was detected only a few times. CDR3 in amino acids: CASSYEGGVNTEAFF. The CDR3 nucleotides read TGTGCCAGCAGTTACGAAGGTGGGGTGAACACTGAAGCTTTCTTT. This chain connects TRBV6-5 to TRBJ1-1; D not resolved. V dropped 2 bases and J dropped 0 bases, with 10 bases sitting between them. Germline V gene sequence: CDR1 MNHEY, CDR2 SVGAGI. The CDR3 has 15 residues.

CDR3 coding DNA: TGTGCCAGCAGTTACGGAGGTCCCCACAATGAGCAGTTCTTC. This translates into CASSYGGPHNEQFF. The chain carries TRBV6-5 and TRBJ2-1; TRBD2 is a possible D gene (5 bases). The germline V gene encodes CDR1 MNHEY and CDR2 SVGAGI. The CDR3 has 14 residues. V dropped 2 bases and J dropped 5 bases, with 10 bases sitting between them.

The chain links TRBV9 to TRBJ1-2; a possible D gene is TRBD1 (6 bases). The CDR3 has 17 residues. CDR1 SGDLS and CDR2 YYNGEE come from the germline V gene. V was clipped by 0 bases and J by 6 bases, with 21 bases between them. CDR3 sequence reads: CASSVVLGDIPPDGYTF. The CDR3 nucleotides read TGTGCCAGCAGCGTAGTTTTAGGGGACATCCCCCCCGATGGCTACACCTTC.

This clonotype occurred a few times. CDR3 in amino acids: CSVDLMGAEAFF. The CDR3 bases are TGCAGCGTTGATCTAATGGGGGCTGAAGCTTTCTTT. The chain recombines TRBV29-1 with TRBJ1-1, with D perhaps TRBD1 (5 bases). The V gene lost 3 bases and the J gene lost 6 bases, with 11 bases spanning the gap. Germline V gives CDR1 SQVTM, CDR2 ANQGSEA. There are 12 residues in the CDR3.

This clonotype has just a few counts. This CDR3 reads CATKGTVGTEAFF. The CDR3 region has the DNA TGTGCCACCAAGGGGACAGTGGGCACTGAAGCTTTCTTT. This chain links TRBV24-1 with TRBJ1-1, with 7 bases lining up with TRBD1. Trimming took 8 bases from V and 4 from J; bases not matched to a gene: 6. The CDR3 loop spans 13 amino acids. The V gene's germline CDR1 is KGHDR and CDR2 SFDVKD.

As regards this clonotype: The junction and the germline gene differ at one end; a read error may be behind it. This chain uses TRBV4-1 with TRBJ2-5; the D gene is possibly TRBD2 (5 bases). The DNA end favors TRBJ2-7, so the J call may be wrong. Germline lookup yields CDR1 MGHRA and CDR2 YSYEKL. The CDR3 is 12 residues long. CDR3 residues: CAGSTGDYEQYF. In DNA, the CDR3 is TGCGCCGGCAGCACCGGGGACTACGAGCAGTACTTC.

The chain employs TRBV19 and TRBJ2-4, with 10 positions matching TRBD1. This CDR3 has 15 residues. The germline V gene has CDR1 LNHDA and CDR2 SQIVND (reference sequence). With V trimmed by 0 bases and J by 6 bases, 2 bases remained unmatched. The CDR3 spells CASSIEGQGRNIQYF. The CDR3 nucleotides read TGTGCCAGTAGTATAGAGGGACAGGGGAGAAACATTCAGTACTTC.

This clonotype occurred a few times. This chain uses TRBV3-1 with TRBJ2-4; possible D gene TRBD2, 6 bases. Trimming removed 3 bases at V and 5 bases at J, with 8 bases between. There are 13 residues in the CDR3. Germline CDR1 reads LGHDT; CDR2 reads YNNKEL (reference sequence). CDR3: CASSQASENIQYF. In DNA, the CDR3 is TGTGCCAGCAGCCAGGCTAGCGAAAACATTCAGTACTTC.

The chain joins TRBV7-2 to TRBJ1-1, with TRBD1 matching 10 bases. The ends lost 4 bases at V and 1 base at J; junction bases unmatched: 6. The germline CDR1 and CDR2 sequences are SGHTA and FQGNSA. CDR3 size: 16 residues. CDR3 region: CASSSPGTGANTEAFF. The CDR3 DNA reads as TGTGCCAGCAGCTCCCCCGGGACAGGGGCGAACACTGAAGCTTTCTTT.

Only a few counts were recorded for this clonotype. This sequence joins TRBV6-6 and TRBJ2-3; 7 bases align to TRBD2. This CDR3 region has 16 residues. Germline CDR1 and CDR2: MNHNY and SVGAGI (reference sequence). V shed 4 bases, J shed 2 bases, and the junction held 9 bases outside the gene matches. This chain's CDR3 is CASSFWGGEITDTQYF. CDR3 DNA: TGTGCCAGCAGTTTCTGGGGGGGGGAGATCACAGATACGCAGTATTTT.

This chain joins TRBV12-3 or TRBV12-4 and TRBJ2-5; 8 positions agree with TRBD2. The CDR3 has 13 residues. V trimming: 7 bases; J trimming: 3 bases; junction bases outside the gene matches: 4. CDR3 sequence (DNA): TGTGCCAGCACTCTCGGGGGGGAAGAGACCCAGTACTTC. Translation gives CASTLGGEETQYF.

The V gene is TRBV7-9, the J gene TRBJ2-1; TRBD2 agrees at 7 bases. CDR3 length: 16 amino acids. From germline, CDR1 is SEHNR and CDR2 FQNEAQ (reference sequence). Trimming took 4 bases from V and 6 from J; bases not matched to a gene: 12. CDR3 amino acids: CASSSQSSGLSNEQFF. CDR3 nucleotides: TGTGCCAGCAGCTCTCAGTCTAGCGGTTTAAGCAATGAGCAGTTCTTC. The full variable domain, its missing parts supplied by reference TRBV7-9 and TRBJ2-1, is DTGVSQNPRHKITKRGQNVTFRCDPISEHNRLYWYRQTLGQGPEFLTYFQNEAQLEKSRLLSDRFSAERPKGSFSTLEIQRTEQGDSAMYLCASSSQSSGLSNEQFFGPGTRLTVL.

This clonotype has more than one count but fewer than ten. The chain uses TRBV27 and TRBJ1-5, with D possibly TRBD1 on 5 matching bases. V was shortened by 4 bases and J by 6 bases, with 10 bases between the two germline ends. This CDR3 is 13 amino acids long. CDR1 MNHEY and CDR2 SMNVEV come from the germline V gene (reference sequence). DNA of the CDR3: TGTGCCAGCAGTTATCAGGGAAGTCAGCCCCAGCATTTT. Amino acid sequence: CASSYQGSQPQHF.

This clonotype was counted a few times. CDR3: CASTRTGGETQYF. The CDR3 DNA reads as TGTGCCAGCACCAGGACAGGGGGCGAGACCCAGTACTTC. The V call is TRBV6-5, the J call TRBJ2-5, with TRBD1 identical over 11 bases. CDR1 MNHEY and CDR2 SVGAGI come from the germline V gene. This CDR3 has 13 residues. The J segment lost 5 bases and the V segment lost 7 bases, leaving 3 bases of the junction unmatched.

This clonotype has more than one count but fewer than ten. The V and J genes are TRBV29-1 and TRBJ2-5, with D unresolved. The end of the DNA fits TRBJ2-7 better, so the J call may be wrong. The CDR3 loop spans 15 amino acids. CDR1 and CDR2 from the germline V gene are SQVTM and ANQGSEA. CDR3 bases: TGCAGCGTTGAAGTCGGGTGGGCTGGGCCAACCGAGCAGTACTTC. This sequence encodes CSVEVGWAGPTEQYF.

This clonotype was picked up a small number of times. V and J are TRBV6-1 and TRBJ2-6; D uncertain. V was pared by 3 bases and J by 1 base, with 7 bases between. CDR3 length equals 15 residues. The V gene's germline CDR1 is MNHNS and CDR2 SASEGT. CDR3 nucleotides: TGTGCCAGCAGTGAGGATCCGTCTGGGGCCAACGTCCTGACTTTC. Translation: CASSEDPSGANVLTF.

V gene TRBV20-1 combines with J gene TRBJ2-3; D is possibly TRBD2 (6 bases). The CDR3 sequence is 15 residues long. V gave up 6 bases and J gave up 5 bases, with 21 bases separating them. Germline CDR1 DFQATT, CDR2 SNEGSKA (reference sequence). The CDR3 nucleotides read TGCAGTGCGCAAAATCGGCCGACTAGAATAGATACGCAGTATTTT. Translation: CSAQNRPTRIDTQYF.

The V and J genes are TRBV6-6 and TRBJ2-7; 11 nucleotides agree with TRBD1. This CDR3 has 16 residues. Germline CDR1 MNHNY, CDR2 SVGAGI (reference sequence). Losses at the gene ends were 6 bases for V and 6 bases for J; bases not matched to a gene: 13. The CDR3 spells CASSPKDRGPFGEQYF. CDR3 DNA sequence: TGTGCCAGCAGCCCCAAGGACAGGGGGCCCTTTGGCGAGCAGTACTTC.

V and J are TRBV6-5 and TRBJ1-2; 9 nucleotides line up with TRBD1. With 6 bases clipped from V and 2 bases from J, the junction kept 7 bases outside the gene matches. Germline V gives CDR1 MNHEY, CDR2 SVGAGI. CDR3 length equals 15 residues. CDR3 sequence: CASRLMTGGNYGYTF. The CDR3, as DNA: TGTGCCAGCAGGCTGATGACAGGGGGGAACTATGGCTACACCTTC.

This chain joins TRBV6-2 or TRBV6-3 and TRBJ2-4; D uncertain. V lost 0 bases and J 1 base, leaving 7 bases between the germline ends. This CDR3 contains 15 residues. Germline V gives CDR1 MNHEY, CDR2 SVGEGT. CDR3 coding DNA: TGTGCCAGCAGTTACTCCCTGACTGCCAAAAACATTCAGTACTTC. It yields the protein CASSYSLTAKNIQYF.

The chain uses TRBV3-1 and TRBJ2-5; a weak D match, TRBD2 (5 bases). The end of the DNA is better explained by TRBJ2-7, so the J call may be wrong. CDR3 length: 15 amino acids. The germline V gene encodes CDR1 LGHDT and CDR2 YNNKEL (reference sequence). As DNA, the CDR3 is TGTGCCAGCAGCCAAGTGGGCGGGTCCGGCTACGAGCAGTACTTC. Translated, it gives CASSQVGGSGYEQYF.